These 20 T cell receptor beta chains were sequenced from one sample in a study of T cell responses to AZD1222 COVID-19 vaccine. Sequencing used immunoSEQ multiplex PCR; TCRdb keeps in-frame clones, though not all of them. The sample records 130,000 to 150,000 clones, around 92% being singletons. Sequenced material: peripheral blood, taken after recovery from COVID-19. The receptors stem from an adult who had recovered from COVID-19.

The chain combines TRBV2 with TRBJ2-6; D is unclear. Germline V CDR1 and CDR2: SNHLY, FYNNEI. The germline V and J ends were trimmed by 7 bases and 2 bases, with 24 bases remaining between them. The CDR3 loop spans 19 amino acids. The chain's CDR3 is CASTEAPRTGTAGANVLTF. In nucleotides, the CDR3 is TGTGCCAGCACCGAAGCCCCCCGAACTGGTACTGCTGGGGCCAACGTCCTGACTTTC. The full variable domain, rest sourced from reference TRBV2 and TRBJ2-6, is EPEVTQTPSHQVTQMGQEVILRCVPISNHLYFYWYRQILGQKVEFLVSFYNNEISEKSEIFDDQFSVERPDGSNFTLKIRSTKLEDSAMYFCASTEAPRTGTAGANVLTFGAGSRLTVL.

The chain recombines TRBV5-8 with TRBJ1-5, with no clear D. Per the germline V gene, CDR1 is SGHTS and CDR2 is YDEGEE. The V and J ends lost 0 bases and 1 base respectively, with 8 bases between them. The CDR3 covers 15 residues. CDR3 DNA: TGTGCCAGCAGCTTGGGGGCTTCCAGCAATCAGCCCCAGCATTTT. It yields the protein CASSLGASSNQPQHF.

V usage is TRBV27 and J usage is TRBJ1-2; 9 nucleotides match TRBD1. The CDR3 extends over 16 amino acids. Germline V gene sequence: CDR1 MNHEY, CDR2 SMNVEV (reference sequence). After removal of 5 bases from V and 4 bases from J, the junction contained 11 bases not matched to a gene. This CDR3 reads CASSPAGQGPSYGYTF. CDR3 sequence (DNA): TGTGCCAGCAGTCCGGCGGGACAGGGACCCTCCTATGGCTACACCTTC.

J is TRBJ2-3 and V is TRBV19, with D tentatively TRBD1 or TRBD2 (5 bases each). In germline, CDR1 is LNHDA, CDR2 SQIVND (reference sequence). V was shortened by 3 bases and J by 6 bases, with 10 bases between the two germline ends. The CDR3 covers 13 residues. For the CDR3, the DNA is TGTGCCAGTAGTATGGGGGAAGCCGATACGCAGTATTTT. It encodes CASSMGEADTQYF.

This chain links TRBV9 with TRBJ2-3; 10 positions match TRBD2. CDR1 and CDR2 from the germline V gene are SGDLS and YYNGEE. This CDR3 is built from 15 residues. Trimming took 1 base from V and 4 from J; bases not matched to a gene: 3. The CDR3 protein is CASSVLAGVADTQYF. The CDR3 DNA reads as TGTGCCAGCAGCGTACTAGCGGGAGTCGCAGATACGCAGTATTTT.

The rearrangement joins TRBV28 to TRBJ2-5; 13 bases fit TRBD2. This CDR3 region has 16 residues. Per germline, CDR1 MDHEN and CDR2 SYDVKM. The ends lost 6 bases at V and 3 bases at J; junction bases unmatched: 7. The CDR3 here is CASSYGLAGAKETQYF. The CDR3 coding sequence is TGTGCCAGCAGCTACGGACTAGCGGGAGCCAAAGAGACCCAGTACTTC.

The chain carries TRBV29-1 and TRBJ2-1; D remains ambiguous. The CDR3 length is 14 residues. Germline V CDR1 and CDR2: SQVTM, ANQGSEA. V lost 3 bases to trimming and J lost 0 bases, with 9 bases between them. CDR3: CSVDQSSSYNEQFF. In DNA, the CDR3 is TGCAGCGTTGATCAGAGTAGCTCCTACAATGAGCAGTTCTTC.

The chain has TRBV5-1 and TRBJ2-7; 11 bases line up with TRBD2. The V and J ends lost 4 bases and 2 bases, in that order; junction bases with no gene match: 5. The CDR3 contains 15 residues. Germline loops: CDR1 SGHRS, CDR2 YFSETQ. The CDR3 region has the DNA TGCGCCAGCAGCGGCTCACTAGCGGGAGCCTACGAGCAGTACTTC. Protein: CASSGSLAGAYEQYF.

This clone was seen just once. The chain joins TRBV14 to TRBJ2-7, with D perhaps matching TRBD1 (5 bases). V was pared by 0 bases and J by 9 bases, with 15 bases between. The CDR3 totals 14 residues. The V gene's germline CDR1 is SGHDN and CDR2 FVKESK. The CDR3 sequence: CASSQERMQGGQYF. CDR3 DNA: TGTGCCAGCAGCCAAGAAAGGATGCAGGGTGGGCAGTACTTC.

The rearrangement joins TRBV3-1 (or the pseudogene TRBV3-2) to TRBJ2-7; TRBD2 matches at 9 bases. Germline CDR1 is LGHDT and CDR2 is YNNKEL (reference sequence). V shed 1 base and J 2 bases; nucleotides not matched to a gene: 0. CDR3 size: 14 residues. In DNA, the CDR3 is TGTGCCAGCAGCCAAGTAGCGGGAGCCTACGAGCAGTACTTC. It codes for CASSQVAGAYEQYF.

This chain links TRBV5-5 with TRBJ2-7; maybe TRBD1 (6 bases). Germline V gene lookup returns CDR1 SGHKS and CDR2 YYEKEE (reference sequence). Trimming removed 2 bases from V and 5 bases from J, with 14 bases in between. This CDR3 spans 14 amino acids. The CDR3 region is CASSLPQGNHEQYF. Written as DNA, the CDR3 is TGTGCCAGCAGCTTACCCCAGGGGAACCACGAGCAGTACTTC.

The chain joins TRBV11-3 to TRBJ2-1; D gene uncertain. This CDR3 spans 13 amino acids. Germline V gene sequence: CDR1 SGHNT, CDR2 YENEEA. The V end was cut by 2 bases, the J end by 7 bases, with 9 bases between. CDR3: CASSLTNTNEQFF. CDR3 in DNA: TGTGCCAGCAGCTTAACTAACACTAATGAGCAGTTCTTC.

The CDR3 protein is CASSVSQGSAYNEQFF. Written as DNA, the CDR3 is TGTGCCAGCAGCGTATCTCAGGGAAGTGCCTACAATGAGCAGTTCTTC. The chain has TRBV9 and TRBJ2-1; possible D gene TRBD1, 5 bases. This CDR3 contains 16 residues. Germline CDR1 reads SGDLS; CDR2 reads YYNGEE. The V gene lost 1 base and the J gene lost 2 bases, with 13 bases spanning the gap.

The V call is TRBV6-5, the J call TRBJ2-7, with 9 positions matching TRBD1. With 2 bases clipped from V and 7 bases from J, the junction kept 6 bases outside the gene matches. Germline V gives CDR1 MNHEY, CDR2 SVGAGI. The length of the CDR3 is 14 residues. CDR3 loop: CASSYQQGAREQYF. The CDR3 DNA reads TGTGCCAGCAGTTACCAACAGGGGGCGCGAGAGCAGTACTTC.

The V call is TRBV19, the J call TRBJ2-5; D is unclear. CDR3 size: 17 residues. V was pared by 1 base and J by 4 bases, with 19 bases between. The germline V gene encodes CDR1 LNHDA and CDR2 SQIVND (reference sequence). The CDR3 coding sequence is TGTGCCAGTAGTATAGCTATCGGTGCAGTCTTGGGAGAGACCCAGTACTTC. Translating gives CASSIAIGAVLGETQYF.

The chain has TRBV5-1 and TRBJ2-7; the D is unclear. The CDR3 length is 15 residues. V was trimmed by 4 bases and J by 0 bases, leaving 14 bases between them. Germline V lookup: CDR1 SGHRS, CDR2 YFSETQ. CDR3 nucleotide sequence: TGCGCCAGCAGCCCCTCTTCTAGGAGCTCCTACGAGCAGTACTTC. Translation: CASSPSSRSSYEQYF.

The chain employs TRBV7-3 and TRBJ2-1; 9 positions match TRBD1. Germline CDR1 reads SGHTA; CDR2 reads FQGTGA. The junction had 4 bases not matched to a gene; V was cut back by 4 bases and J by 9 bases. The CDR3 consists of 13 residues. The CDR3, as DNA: TGTGCCAGCAGCTCCGGGACAGGGACTGAGCAGTTCTTC. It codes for CASSSGTGTEQFF. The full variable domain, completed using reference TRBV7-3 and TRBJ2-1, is GAGVSQTPSNKVTEKGKYVELRCDPISGHTALYWYRQSLGQGPEFLIYFQGTGAADDSGLPNDRFFAVRPEGSVSTLKIQRTERGDSAVYLCASSSGTGTEQFFGPGTRLTVL.

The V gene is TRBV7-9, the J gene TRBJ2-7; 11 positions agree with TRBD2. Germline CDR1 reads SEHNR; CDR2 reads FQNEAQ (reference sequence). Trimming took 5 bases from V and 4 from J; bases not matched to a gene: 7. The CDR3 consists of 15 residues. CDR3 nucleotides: TGTGCCAGCAGCCTAACTAGCGGGAGTTCGTACGAGCAGTACTTC. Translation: CASSLTSGSSYEQYF.

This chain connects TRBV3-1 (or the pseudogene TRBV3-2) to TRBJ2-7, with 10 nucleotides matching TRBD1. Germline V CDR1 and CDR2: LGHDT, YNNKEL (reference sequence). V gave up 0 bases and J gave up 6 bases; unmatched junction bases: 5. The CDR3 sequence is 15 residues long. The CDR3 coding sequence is TGTGCCAGCAGCCAAGAACCTGGACAGGGGGGCGAGCAGTACTTC. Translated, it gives CASSQEPGQGGEQYF.

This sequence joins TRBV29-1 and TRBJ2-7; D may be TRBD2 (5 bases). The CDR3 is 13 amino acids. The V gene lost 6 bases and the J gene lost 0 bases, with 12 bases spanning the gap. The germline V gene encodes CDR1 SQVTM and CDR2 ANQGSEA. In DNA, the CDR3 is TGCAGCGTGGAGGATTACATCTCCTACGAGCAGTACTTC. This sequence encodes CSVEDYISYEQYF.